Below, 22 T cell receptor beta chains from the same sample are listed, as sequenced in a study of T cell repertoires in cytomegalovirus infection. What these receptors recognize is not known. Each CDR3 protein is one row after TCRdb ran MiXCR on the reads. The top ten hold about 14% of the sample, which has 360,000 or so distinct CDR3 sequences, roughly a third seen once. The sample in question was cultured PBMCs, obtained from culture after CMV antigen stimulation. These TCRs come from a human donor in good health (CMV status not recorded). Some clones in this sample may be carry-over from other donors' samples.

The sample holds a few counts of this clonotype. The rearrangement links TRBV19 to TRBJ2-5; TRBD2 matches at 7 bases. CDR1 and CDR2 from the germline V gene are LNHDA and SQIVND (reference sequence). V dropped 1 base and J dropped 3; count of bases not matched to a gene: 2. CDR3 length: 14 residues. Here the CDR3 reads CASSIVGLKETQYF. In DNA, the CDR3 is TGTGCCAGTAGTATAGTGGGACTAAAAGAGACCCAGTACTTC.

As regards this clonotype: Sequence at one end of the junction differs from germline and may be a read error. As DNA, the CDR3 is TGCGCAGTTGCTTCTAACTATGGCTACACCTTC. This gives the protein CAVASNYGYTF. J is TRBJ1-2 and V is TRBV28; the D is unclear. Germline values: CDR1 MDHEN, CDR2 SYDVKM. The CDR3 length is 11 residues.

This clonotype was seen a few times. The chain's CDR3 is CASSHTDEAFF. The CDR3 DNA is TGTGCCAGCAGTCACACCGACGAAGCTTTCTTT. The chain recombines TRBV28 with TRBJ1-1; D ambiguous. Germline loops: CDR1 MDHEN, CDR2 SYDVKM. This CDR3 is built from 11 residues. Trimming left V 5 bases short and J 8 bases short, with 9 bases between.

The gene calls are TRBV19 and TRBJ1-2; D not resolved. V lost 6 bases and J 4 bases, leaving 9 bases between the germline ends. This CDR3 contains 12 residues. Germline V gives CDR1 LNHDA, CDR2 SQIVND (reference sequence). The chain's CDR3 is CASRSDAYGYTF. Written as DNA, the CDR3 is TGTGCCAGTAGGTCCGACGCCTATGGCTACACCTTC.

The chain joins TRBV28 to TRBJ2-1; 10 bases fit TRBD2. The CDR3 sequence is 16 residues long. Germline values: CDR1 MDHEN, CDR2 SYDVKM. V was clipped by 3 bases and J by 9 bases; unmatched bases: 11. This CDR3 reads CASSLITAGGNTEQFF. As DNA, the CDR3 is TGTGCCAGCAGTTTGATAACAGCGGGAGGGAATACTGAGCAGTTCTTC.

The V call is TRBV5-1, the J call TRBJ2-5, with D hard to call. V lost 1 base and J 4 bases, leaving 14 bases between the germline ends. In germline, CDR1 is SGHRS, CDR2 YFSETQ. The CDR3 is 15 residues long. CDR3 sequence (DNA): TGCGCCAGCAGCTTGCACGAACAGCTCCCAGAGACCCAGTACTTC. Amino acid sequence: CASSLHEQLPETQYF.

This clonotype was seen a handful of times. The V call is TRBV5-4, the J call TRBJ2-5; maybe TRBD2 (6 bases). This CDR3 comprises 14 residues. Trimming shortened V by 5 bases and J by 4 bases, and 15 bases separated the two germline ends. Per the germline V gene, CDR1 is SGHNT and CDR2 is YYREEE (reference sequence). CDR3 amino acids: CASRRRAEGETQYF. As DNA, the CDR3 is TGTGCCAGCAGACGGAGGGCCGAGGGAGAGACCCAGTACTTC.

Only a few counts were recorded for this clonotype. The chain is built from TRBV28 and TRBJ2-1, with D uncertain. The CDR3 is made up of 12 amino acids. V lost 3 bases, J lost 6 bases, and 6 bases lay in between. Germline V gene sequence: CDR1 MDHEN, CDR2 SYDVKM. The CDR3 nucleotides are TGTGCCAGCAGTTTCGGTGTCAATGAGCAGTTCTTC. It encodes CASSFGVNEQFF. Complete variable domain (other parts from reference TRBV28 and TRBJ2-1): DVKVTQSSRYLVKRTGEKVFLECVQDMDHENMFWYRQDPGLGLRLIYFSYDVKMKEKGDIPEGYSVSREKKERFSLILESASTNQTSMYLCASSFGVNEQFFGPGTRLTVL.

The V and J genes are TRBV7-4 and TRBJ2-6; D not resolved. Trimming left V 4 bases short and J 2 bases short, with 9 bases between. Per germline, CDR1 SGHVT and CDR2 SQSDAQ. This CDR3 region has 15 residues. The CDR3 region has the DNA TGTGCCAGCAGCTCGTCCGAGACTGGGGCCAACGTCCTGACTTTC. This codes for CASSSSETGANVLTF.

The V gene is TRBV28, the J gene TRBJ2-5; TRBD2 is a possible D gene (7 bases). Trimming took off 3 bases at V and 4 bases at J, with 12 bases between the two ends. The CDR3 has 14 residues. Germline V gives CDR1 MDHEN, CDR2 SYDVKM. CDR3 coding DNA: TGTGCCAGCAGTTTTAATAGGGGGGGAGAGACCCAGTACTTC. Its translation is CASSFNRGGETQYF.

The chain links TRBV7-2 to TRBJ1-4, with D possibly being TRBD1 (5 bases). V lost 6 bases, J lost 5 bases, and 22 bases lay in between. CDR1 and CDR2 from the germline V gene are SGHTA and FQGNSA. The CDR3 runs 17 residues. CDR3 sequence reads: CASRQNQGLFRNEKLFF. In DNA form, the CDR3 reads TGTGCCAGCAGACAAAATCAGGGTTTATTTAGGAATGAAAAACTGTTTTTT.

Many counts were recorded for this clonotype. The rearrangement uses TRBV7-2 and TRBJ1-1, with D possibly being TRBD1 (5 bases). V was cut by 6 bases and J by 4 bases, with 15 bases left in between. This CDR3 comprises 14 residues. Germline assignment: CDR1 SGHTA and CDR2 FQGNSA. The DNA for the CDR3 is TGTGCCAGCAGGTCTACAGGACAAACCACTGAAGCTTTCTTT. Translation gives CASRSTGQTTEAFF.

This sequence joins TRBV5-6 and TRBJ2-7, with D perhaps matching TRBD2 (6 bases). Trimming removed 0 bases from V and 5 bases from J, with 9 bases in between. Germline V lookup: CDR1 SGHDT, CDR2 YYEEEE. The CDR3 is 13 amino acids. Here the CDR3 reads CASSLGWRDEQYF. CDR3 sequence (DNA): TGTGCCAGCAGCTTGGGCTGGAGGGACGAGCAGTACTTC.

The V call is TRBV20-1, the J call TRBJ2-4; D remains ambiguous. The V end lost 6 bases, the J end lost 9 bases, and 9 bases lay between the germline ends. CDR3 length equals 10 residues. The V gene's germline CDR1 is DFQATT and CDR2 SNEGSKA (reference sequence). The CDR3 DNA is TGCAGTGCCTCGTCGAGCATTCAGTACTTC. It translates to CSASSSIQYF.

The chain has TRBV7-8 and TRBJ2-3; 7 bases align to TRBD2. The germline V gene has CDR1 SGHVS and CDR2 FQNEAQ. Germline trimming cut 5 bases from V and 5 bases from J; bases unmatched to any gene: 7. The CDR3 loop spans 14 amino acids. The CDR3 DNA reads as TGTGCCAGCAGCCAGACTAGCACGGGAGATACGCAGTATTTT. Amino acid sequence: CASSQTSTGDTQYF.

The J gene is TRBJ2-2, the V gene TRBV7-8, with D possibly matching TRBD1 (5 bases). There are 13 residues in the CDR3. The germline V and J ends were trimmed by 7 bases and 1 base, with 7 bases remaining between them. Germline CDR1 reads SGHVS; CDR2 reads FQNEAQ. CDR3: CASTQGNTGELFF. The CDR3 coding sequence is TGTGCCAGCACTCAGGGGAACACCGGGGAGCTGTTTTTT.

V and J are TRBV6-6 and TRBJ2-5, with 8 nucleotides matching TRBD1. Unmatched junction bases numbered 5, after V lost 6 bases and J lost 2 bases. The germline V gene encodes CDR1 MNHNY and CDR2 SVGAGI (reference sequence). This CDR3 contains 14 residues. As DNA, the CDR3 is TGTGCCAGCAGCAAAGACAGGGGACAAGAGACCCAGTACTTC. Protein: CASSKDRGQETQYF.

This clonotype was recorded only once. This CDR3 is CSAPEGTNYGYTF. In DNA, the CDR3 is TGCAGTGCCCCCGAGGGGACTAACTATGGCTACACCTTC. This chain joins TRBV20-1 and TRBJ1-2; D may be TRBD1 (5 bases). This CDR3 is built from 13 residues. V lost 6 bases and J 0 bases, leaving 11 bases between the germline ends. Germline V gives CDR1 DFQATT, CDR2 SNEGSKA (reference sequence).

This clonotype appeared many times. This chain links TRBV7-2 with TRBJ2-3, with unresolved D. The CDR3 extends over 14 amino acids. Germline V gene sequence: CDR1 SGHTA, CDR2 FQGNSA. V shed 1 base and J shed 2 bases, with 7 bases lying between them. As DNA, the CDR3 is TGTGCCAGCAGCTTAGACCCAATCACAGATACGCAGTATTTT. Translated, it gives CASSLDPITDTQYF.

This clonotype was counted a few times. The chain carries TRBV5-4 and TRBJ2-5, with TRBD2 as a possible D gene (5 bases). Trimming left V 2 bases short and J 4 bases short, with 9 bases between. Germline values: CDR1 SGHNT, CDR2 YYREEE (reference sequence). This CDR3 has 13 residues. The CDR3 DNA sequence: TGTGCCAGCAGCTTACCAGCGGTAGAGACCCAGTACTTC. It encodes CASSLPAVETQYF.

The CDR3 loop is CSVSPGLAGSNEQFF. The DNA for the CDR3 is TGCAGCGTTAGTCCGGGACTAGCGGGATCCAATGAGCAGTTCTTC. This chain uses TRBV29-1 with TRBJ2-1; TRBD2 aligns across 13 bases. J gave up 6 bases and V 5 bases, and 7 bases lay outside the gene matches. The length of the CDR3 is 15 residues. Per the germline V gene, CDR1 is SQVTM and CDR2 is ANQGSEA.

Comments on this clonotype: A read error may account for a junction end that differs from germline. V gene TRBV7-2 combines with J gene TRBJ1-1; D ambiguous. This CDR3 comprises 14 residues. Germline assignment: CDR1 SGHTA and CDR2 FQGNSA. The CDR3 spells CASSLEVGNSEAFF. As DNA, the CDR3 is TGTGCCAGCAGCTTAGAAGTAGGGAACAGTGAAGCTTTCTTT.